Listed below are T cell receptor beta chains from one sample, sequenced in a study of blood T cell repertoires in COVID-19. The protocol was immunoSEQ multiplex PCR, while the TCRdb copy is restricted to in-frame clones and leaves out a portion. This table has more than 95,000 clones, over 80% appearing once. What was sequenced was peripheral blood. The origin of the receptors is a man older than 75 with acute or convalescent COVID-19. CDR3s include the opening cysteine and the closing phenylalanine or tryptophan. A D gene is named only where the DNA matches it firmly. Not all rows give a size; the values are once, few, many and, for expanded clones, a class.

>-|TRBV7-2|-|TRBJ1-2
CASSLDWRRGYTF
TGTGCCAGCAGCTTAGACTGGCGGAGGGGCTACACCTTC
>-|TRBV27|-|TRBJ2-7
CASRWGAGNYEQYF
TGTGCCAGCAGATGGGGCGCGGGGAACTACGAGCAGTACTTC
>-|TRBV5-5|-|TRBJ2-2
CASSRLDRRGGELFF
TGTGCCAGCAGCCGGCTGGACAGAAGGGGCGGGGAGCTGTTTTTT
>TRBD1|TRBV28|-|TRBJ1-5
CASSRTGTSNQPQHF
TGTGCCAGCAGCCGGACAGGGACAAGCAATCAGCCCCAGCATTTT
>TRBD2|TRBV5-1|once|TRBJ2-1
CASSITSGGAYNEQFF
TGCGCCAGCAGCATAACTAGCGGGGGAGCCTACAATGAGCAGTTCTTC
>-|TRBV5-1|-|TRBJ2-2
CASGGTANTGELFF
TGCGCCAGCGGAGGGACAGCGAACACCGGGGAGCTGTTTTTT
>-|TRBV7-2|-|TRBJ2-5
CASSQALQGWETQYF
TGTGCCAGCAGCCAAGCCCTACAGGGTTGGGAGACCCAGTACTTC
>-|TRBV28|-|TRBJ2-3
CASSLFGGIGTDTQYF
TGTGCCAGCAGTCTATTTGGCGGTATCGGCACAGATACGCAGTATTTT
>-|TRBV19|-|TRBJ1-1
CASSIDRTNTEAFF
TGTGCCAGTAGTATAGACAGAACGAACACTGAAGCTTTCTTT
>TRBD1|TRBV6-2/TRBV6-3|-|TRBJ2-1
CASSYRQGAGFYEQFF
TGTGCCAGCAGTTACAGACAGGGGGCGGGTTTCTATGAGCAGTTCTTC
>-|TRBV27|-|TRBJ2-7
CASSSSSGAEQYF
TGTGCCAGCAGTTCGTCTTCAGGGGCCGAGCAGTACTTC
>TRBD1|TRBV7-2|-|TRBJ2-3
CASSLDRGHGETQYF
TGTGCCAGCAGCTTGGACAGGGGTCACGGGGAGACGCAGTATTTT
>-|TRBV3-1/TRBV3-2|-|TRBJ2-1
CASSRSEGNEQFF
TGTGCCAGCAGCCGTTCCGAGGGCAATGAGCAGTTCTTC
>-|TRBV10-1|-|TRBJ2-1
CASSEYGQGIVHNEQFF
TGCGCCAGCAGTGAGTATGGCCAGGGCATCGTACACAATGAGCAGTTCTTC